This is a list of T cell receptor beta chains from one sample in a study of cytomegalovirus exposure and HLA in healthy donors. Only in-frame clones appear in the TCRdb table, and some are missing; sequencing was by immunoSEQ multiplex PCR. The sample has about 100,000 clones; around three quarters are singletons. The specimen was PBMCs. These receptors were taken from a woman aged 50 to 65 in good health and CMV-seropositive. Each CDR3 is given with its conserved first and last residue. D genes are given only for firm matches. Clone size is shown for a subset of rows, as once, few, many or a class of expanded clone.

V gene	J gene	D gene	clone size	CDR3 protein	CDR3 DNA
TRBV6-5	TRBJ1-4	-	once	CASSGLHRENEKLFF	TGTGCCAGCAGTGGCTTACACAGGGAGAATGAAAAACTGTTTTTT
TRBV29-1	TRBJ1-1	-	few	CSVLNPLQGKAEAFF	TGCAGCGTTTTGAACCCTTTGCAGGGTAAGGCTGAAGCTTTCTTT
TRBV6-5	TRBJ1-1	TRBD1	few	CASTPGQPNTEAFF	TGTGCCAGCACCCCGGGACAGCCGAACACTGAAGCTTTCTTT
TRBV5-8	TRBJ1-5	TRBD1	once	CASSLRTGYRDQPQHF	TGTGCCAGCAGCTTGCGGACAGGGTATCGAGATCAGCCCCAGCATTTT
TRBV27	TRBJ1-1	-	-	CASSESTLDTEAFF	TGTGCCAGCAGTGAGAGCACCCTGGACACTGAAGCTTTCTTT
TRBV5-1	TRBJ2-3	TRBD1	few	CASTHGTGVDTQYF	TGCGCCAGCACCCATGGGACAGGAGTAGATACGCAGTATTTT
TRBV19	TRBJ2-1	TRBD2	-	CASSTAGGRHNEQFF	TGTGCCAGTAGCACAGCGGGAGGGAGGCACAATGAGCAGTTCTTC
TRBV5-1	TRBJ2-5	-	-	CASSLEAGIQETQYF	TGCGCCAGCAGCTTGGAAGCAGGCATCCAAGAGACCCAGTACTTC
TRBV5-6	TRBJ1-1	-	-	CASSLRGGAFF	TGTGCCAGCAGCTTGAGAGGAGGGGCTTTCTTT
TRBV7-9	TRBJ2-5	-	once	CASSLAEVTQETQYF	TGTGCCAGCAGCTTAGCGGAGGTCACCCAAGAGACCCAGTACTTC
TRBV29-1	TRBJ1-1	-	-	CSVGSRVTEAFF	TGCAGCGTTGGGTCCAGGGTCACTGAAGCTTTCTTT
TRBV2	TRBJ1-5	TRBD1	-	CASSIRDRGLQPQHF	TGTGCCAGCAGTATTAGGGACAGGGGACTTCAGCCCCAGCATTTT
TRBV29-1	TRBJ2-1	TRBD2	-	CSAPGTRSYNEQFF	TGCAGCGCGCCCGGGACTAGGTCTTACAATGAGCAGTTCTTC
TRBV7-2	TRBJ2-2	TRBD2	few	CASSPGLAGTGELFF	TGTGCCAGCAGCCCCGGACTAGCAGGCACCGGGGAGCTGTTTTTT
TRBV9	TRBJ1-1	-	-	CASSVATGSYTEAFF	TGTGCCAGCAGCGTAGCAACAGGGTCGTACACTGAAGCTTTCTTT
TRBV5-1	TRBJ2-1	TRBD2	-	CASSTGLAGAHNEQFF	TGCGCCAGCAGCACCGGACTAGCGGGGGCCCACAATGAGCAGTTCTTC
TRBV27	TRBJ1-5	-	-	CASSPTSGGSNQPQHF	TGTGCCAGCAGTCCAACAAGCGGGGGAAGCAATCAGCCCCAGCATTTT
TRBV11-2	TRBJ2-1	TRBD1	-	CASSLGGTGGSNNEQFF	TGTGCCAGCAGCTTAGGAGGGACAGGGGGCTCAAACAATGAGCAGTTCTTC
TRBV2	TRBJ2-3	-	-	CASHGSTQYF	TGTGCCAGCCATGGGAGTACGCAGTATTTT
TRBV19	TRBJ1-5	-	-	CASSIAQASRDRPQHF	TGTGCCAGTAGTATAGCCCAAGCATCCCGCGATCGGCCCCAGCATTTT
TRBV7-3	TRBJ2-5	TRBD2	-	CASSWGGRDGVETQYF	TGTGCCAGCAGCTGGGGAGGGAGGGACGGCGTGGAGACCCAGTACTTC
TRBV5-5	TRBJ2-1	TRBD1	-	CASSFGTGGNEQFF	TGTGCCAGCAGCTTCGGGACAGGGGGCAATGAGCAGTTCTTC